The clone carrying this T cell receptor beta chain was counted ten times or more. Antigen unknown. Germline CDR1 reads KGHSH; CDR2 reads LQKENI. V lost 5 bases, J lost 6 bases, and 12 bases stayed unmatched. CDR3 length: 15 residues. Thyroid ultrasound and orbital computed tomography, with clinical symptoms and serum thyroxine and TRAb, informed diagnoses. Over 9 ml of fresh peripheral blood supplied the PBMCs. RNA transcripts were the template for amplifying TCR beta CDR3 regions. HTBI primers were used for first-round RT-PCR of the TCR CDR3. TCRdb re-called the multiplex PCR reads through MiXCR, storing one row per CDR3 protein. The sample shows more than 350,000 distinct CDR3 sequences, roughly 15% of them seen only once. The sample is drawn from a study of T cells in Graves' hyperthyroidism and ophthalmopathy. Study-wide findings and caveats: Blood shared most expanded thyroid clonotypes above 0.001.

V usage is TRBV18 and J usage is TRBJ2-7; TRBD2 aligns across 8 bases. The TCR comes from a woman between 55 and 75 years old with Graves' ophthalmopathy. The sequencing sample was made of blood. The CDR3 coding sequence is TGTGCCAGCTCAAAACCGGGACTAGTAACCGGCGAGCAGTACTTC. The encoded protein is CASSKPGLVTGEQYF.